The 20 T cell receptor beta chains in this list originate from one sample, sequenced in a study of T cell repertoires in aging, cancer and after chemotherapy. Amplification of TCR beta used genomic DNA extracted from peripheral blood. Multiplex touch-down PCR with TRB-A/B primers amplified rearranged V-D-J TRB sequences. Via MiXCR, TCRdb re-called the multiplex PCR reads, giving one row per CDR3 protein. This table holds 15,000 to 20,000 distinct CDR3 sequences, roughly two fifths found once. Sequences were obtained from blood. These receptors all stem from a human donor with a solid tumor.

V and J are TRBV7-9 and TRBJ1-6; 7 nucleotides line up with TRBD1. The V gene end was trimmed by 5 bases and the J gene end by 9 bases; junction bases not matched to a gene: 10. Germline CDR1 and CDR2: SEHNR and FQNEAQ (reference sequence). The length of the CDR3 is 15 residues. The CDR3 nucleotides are TGTGCCAGCAGCCCAGGGGGTGGGGTTGGTTCACCCCTCCACTTT. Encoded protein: CASSPGGGVGSPLHF.

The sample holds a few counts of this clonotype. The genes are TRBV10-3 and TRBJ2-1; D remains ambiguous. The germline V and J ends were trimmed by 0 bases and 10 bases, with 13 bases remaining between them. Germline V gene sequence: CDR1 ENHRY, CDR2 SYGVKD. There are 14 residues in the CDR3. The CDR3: CAISESGSPNEQFF. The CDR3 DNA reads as TGTGCCATCAGTGAGTCTGGCTCTCCCAACGAGCAGTTCTTC.

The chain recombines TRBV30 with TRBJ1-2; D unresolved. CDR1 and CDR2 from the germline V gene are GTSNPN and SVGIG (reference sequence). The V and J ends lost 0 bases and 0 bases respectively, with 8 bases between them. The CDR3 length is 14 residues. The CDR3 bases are TGTGCCTGGAGTGTAATGGGCACTAACTATGGCTACACCTTC. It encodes CAWSVMGTNYGYTF.

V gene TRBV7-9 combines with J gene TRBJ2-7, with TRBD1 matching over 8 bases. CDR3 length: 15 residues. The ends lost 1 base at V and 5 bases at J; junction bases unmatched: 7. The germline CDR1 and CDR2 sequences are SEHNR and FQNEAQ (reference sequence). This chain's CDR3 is CASSLVRQGAHEQYF. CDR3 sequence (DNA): TGTGCCAGCAGCTTAGTCCGCCAGGGGGCCCACGAGCAGTACTTC. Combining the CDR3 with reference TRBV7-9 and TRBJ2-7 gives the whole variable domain DTGVSQNPRHKITKRGQNVTFRCDPISEHNRLYWYRQTLGQGPEFLTYFQNEAQLEKSRLLSDRFSAERPKGSFSTLEIQRTEQGDSAMYLCASSLVRQGAHEQYFGPGTRLTVT.

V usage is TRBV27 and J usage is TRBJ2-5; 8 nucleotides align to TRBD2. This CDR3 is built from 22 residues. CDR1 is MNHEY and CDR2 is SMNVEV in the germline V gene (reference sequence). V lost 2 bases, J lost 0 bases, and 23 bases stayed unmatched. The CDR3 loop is CASSLVHGGRSLTTRYQETQYF. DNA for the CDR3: TGTGCCAGCAGTTTAGTCCATGGCGGGAGGTCTCTAACGACACGTTACCAAGAGACCCAGTACTTC.

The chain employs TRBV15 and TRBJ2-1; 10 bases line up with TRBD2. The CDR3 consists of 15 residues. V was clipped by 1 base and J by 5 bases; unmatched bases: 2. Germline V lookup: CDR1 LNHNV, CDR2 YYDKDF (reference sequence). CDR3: CATSRGLAGNNEQFF. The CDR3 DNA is TGTGCCACCAGCAGAGGACTAGCGGGTAACAATGAGCAGTTCTTC.

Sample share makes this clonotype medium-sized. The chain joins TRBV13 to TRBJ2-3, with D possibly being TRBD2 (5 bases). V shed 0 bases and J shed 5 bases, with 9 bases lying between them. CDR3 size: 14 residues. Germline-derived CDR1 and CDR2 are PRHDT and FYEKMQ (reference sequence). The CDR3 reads CASSLGGSGDTQYF. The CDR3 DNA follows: TGTGCCAGCAGCTTAGGGGGGAGTGGAGATACGCAGTATTTT. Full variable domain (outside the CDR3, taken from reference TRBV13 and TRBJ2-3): AAGVIQSPRHLIKEKRETATLKCYPIPRHDTVYWYQQGPGQDPQFLISFYEKMQSDKGSIPDRFSAQQFSDYHSELNMSSLELGDSALYFCASSLGGSGDTQYFGPGTRLTVL.

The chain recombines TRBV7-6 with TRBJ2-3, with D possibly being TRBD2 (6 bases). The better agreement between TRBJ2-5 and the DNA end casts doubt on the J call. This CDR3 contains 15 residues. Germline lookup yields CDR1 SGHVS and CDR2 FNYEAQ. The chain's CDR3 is CASSGGVGGAETQYF. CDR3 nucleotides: TGTGCCAGCAGCGGCGGGGTAGGCGGGGCTGAGACCCAGTACTTC.

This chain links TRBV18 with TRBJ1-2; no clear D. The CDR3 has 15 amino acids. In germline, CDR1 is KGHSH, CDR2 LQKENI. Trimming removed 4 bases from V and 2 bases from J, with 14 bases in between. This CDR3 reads CASSLGVGWNYGYTF. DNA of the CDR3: TGTGCCAGCTCACTCGGGGTTGGCTGGAACTATGGCTACACCTTC.

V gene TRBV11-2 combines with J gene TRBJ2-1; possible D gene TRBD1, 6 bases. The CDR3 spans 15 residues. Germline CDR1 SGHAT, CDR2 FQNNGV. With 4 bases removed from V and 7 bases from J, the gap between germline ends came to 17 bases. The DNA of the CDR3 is TGTGCCAGCAGCTCTCGGGACACTAAGGGAAATGAGCAGTTCTTC. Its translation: CASSSRDTKGNEQFF.

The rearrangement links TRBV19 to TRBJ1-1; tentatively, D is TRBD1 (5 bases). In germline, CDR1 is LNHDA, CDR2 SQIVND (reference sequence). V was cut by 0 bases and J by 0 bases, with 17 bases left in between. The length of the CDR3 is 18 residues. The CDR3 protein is CASSIDLGGERMNTEAFF. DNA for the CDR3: TGTGCCAGTAGTATAGATTTGGGGGGGGAGAGGATGAACACTGAAGCTTTCTTT.

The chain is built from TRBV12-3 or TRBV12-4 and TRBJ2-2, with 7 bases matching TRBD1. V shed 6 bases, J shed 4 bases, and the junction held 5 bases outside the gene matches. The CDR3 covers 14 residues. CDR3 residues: CASRTGTVTGELFF. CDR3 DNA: TGTGCCAGCAGAACCGGGACAGTCACCGGGGAGCTGTTTTTT.

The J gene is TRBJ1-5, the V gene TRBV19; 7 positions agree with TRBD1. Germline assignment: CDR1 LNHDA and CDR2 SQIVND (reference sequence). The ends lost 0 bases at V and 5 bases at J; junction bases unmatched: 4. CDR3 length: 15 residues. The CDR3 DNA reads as TGTGCCAGTAGTATAGATGGGGACAGCCATCAGCCCCAGCATTTT. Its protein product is CASSIDGDSHQPQHF.

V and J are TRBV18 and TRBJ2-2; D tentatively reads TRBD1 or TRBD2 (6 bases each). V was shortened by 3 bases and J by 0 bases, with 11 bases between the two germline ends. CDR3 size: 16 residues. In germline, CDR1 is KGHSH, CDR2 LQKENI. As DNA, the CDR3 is TGTGCCAGCTCACCTGCCGGGGGCTCGAACACCGGGGAGCTGTTTTTT. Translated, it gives CASSPAGGSNTGELFF.

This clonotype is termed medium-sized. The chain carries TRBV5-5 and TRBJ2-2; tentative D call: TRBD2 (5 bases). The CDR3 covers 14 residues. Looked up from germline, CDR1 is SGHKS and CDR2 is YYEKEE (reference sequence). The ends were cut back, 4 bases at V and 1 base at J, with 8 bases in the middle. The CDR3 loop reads CASSDYRNTGELFF. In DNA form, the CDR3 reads TGTGCCAGCAGCGACTACAGGAACACCGGGGAGCTGTTTTTT.

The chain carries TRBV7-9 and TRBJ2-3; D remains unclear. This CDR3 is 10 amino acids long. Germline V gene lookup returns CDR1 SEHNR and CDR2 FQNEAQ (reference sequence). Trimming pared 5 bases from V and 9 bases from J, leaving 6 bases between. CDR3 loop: CASSPLTQYF. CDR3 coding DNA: TGTGCCAGCAGCCCACTCACGCAGTATTTT.

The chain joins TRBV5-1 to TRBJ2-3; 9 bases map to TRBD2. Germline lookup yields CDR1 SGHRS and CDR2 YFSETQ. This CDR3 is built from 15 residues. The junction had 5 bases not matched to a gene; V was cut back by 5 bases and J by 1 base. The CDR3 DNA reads TGCGCCAGCAGGGGGAGCGGGGGGCGCACAGATACGCAGTATTTT. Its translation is CASRGSGGRTDTQYF.

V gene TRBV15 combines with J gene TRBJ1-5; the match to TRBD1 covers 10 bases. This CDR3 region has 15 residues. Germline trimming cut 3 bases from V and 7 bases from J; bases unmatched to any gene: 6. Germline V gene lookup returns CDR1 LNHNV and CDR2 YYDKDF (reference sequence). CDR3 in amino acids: CATSSRQGAGQPQHF. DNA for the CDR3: TGTGCCACCAGCAGCCGACAGGGGGCGGGGCAGCCCCAGCATTTT.

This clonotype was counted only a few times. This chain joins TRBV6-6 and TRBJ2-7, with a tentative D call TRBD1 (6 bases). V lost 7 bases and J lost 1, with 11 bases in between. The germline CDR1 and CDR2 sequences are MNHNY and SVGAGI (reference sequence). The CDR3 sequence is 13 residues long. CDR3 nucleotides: TGTGCCAGCACAGGGGAAGGATCCTACGAGCAGTACTTC. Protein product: CASTGEGSYEQYF.

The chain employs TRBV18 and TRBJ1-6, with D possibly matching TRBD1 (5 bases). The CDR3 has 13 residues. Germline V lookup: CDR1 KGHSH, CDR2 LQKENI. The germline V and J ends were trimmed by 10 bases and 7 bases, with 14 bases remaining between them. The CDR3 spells CATRDLANSPLHF. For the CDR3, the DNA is TGTGCCACTCGGGACTTAGCGAATTCACCCCTCCACTTT.